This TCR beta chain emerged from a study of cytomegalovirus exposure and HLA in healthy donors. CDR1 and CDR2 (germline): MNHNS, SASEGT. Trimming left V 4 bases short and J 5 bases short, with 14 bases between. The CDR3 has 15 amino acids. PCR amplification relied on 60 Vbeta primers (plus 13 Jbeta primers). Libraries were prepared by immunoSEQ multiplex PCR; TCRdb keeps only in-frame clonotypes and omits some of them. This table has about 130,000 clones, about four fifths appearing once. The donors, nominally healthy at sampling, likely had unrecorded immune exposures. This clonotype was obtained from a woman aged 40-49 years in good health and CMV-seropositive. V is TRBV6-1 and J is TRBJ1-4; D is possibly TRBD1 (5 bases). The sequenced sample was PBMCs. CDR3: CASSAAAGSNEKLFF. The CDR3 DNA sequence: TGTGCCAGCAGTGCAGCGGCAGGGTCAAATGAAAAACTGTTTTTT.